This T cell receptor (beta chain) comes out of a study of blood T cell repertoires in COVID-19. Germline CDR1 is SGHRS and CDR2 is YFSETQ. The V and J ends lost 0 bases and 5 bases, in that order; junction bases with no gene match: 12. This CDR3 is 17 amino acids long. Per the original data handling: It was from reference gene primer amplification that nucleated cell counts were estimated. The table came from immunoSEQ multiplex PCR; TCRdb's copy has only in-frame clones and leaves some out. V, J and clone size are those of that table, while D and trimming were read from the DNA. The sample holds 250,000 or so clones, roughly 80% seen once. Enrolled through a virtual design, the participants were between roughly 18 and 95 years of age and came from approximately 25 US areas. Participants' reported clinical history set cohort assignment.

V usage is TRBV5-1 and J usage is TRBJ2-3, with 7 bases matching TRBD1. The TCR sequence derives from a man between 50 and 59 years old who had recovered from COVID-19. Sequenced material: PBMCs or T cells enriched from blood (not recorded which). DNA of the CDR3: TGCGCCAGCAGCTTGGGCCGAAATGGACAGGCGGGAGATACGCAGTATTTT. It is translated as CASSLGRNGQAGDTQYF.